This T cell receptor beta chain emerged from a study of blood T cell repertoires in COVID-19. The CDR3 is 16 amino acids. The V end was cut by 5 bases, the J end by 1 base, with 16 bases between. Germline V gives CDR1 SGHVS, CDR2 FQNEAQ. Libraries were prepared by immunoSEQ multiplex PCR; TCRdb keeps only in-frame clonotypes and omits some of them. This table has about 25,000 clones, around 87% appearing once. The source of this sequence is a man in his forties or fifties with active COVID-19. J is TRBJ2-3 and V is TRBV7-8; tentatively, D is TRBD2 (6 bases). The sample taken for sequencing was peripheral blood. The CDR3 sequence: CASSPLGWGGTDTQYF. CDR3 nucleotide sequence: TGTGCCAGCAGCCCCCTCGGATGGGGGGGCACAGATACGCAGTATTTT.